Included here is one TCR beta chain sequence, with context. This specimen comes from a study of blood T cell repertoires in COVID-19. Study-level information: The origin of the acute and convalescent COVID-19 samples was the United States, Italy and Spain. The analysed material was cDNA or gDNA that came from T cells, B-cell-depleted T cells, or PBMCs.

Original handling: Estimation of nucleated cell counts was performed using reference gene primer amplification. The table came from immunoSEQ multiplex PCR; TCRdb's copy has only in-frame clones and leaves some out. V and J calls and clone size are those listed in that table; D and trimming were worked out from the DNA. The table lists over 200,000 clones, about 90% of them singletons. V dropped 4 bases and J dropped 3 bases, with 10 bases sitting between them. The CDR3 consists of 15 residues. Germline CDR1 and CDR2: SNHLY and FYNNEI. V gene TRBV2 combines with J gene TRBJ1-6, with D tentatively TRBD1 (5 bases). This receptor was taken from a man between 35 and 55 years old with active or convalescent COVID-19. The sample comprised peripheral blood. CDR3 amino acids: CASSAQTVYNSPLHF. CDR3 in DNA: TGTGCCAGCAGTGCCCAGACAGTCTATAATTCACCCCTCCACTTT.